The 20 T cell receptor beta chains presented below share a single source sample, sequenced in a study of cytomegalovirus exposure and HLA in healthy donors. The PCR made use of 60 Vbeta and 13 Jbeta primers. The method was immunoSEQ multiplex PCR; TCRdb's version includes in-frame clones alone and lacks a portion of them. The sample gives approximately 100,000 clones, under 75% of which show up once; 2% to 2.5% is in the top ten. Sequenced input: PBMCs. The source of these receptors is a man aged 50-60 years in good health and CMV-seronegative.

In DNA, the CDR3 is TGTGCCAGCGGCTCCCAGGGGGCCACTGAAGCTTTCTTT. This translates into CASGSQGATEAFF. The gene calls are TRBV5-6 and TRBJ1-1, with TRBD1 matching 8 bases. This CDR3 comprises 13 residues. V was clipped by 7 bases and J by 4 bases; unmatched bases: 6. Germline CDR1 is SGHDT and CDR2 is YYEEEE.

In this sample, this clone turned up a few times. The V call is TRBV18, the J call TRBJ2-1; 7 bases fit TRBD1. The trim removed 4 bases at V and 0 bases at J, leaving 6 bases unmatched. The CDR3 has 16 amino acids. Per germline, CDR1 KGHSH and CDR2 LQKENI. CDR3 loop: CASSLSTGSSYNEQFF. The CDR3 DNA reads TGTGCCAGCTCACTTTCGACAGGGAGCTCCTACAATGAGCAGTTCTTC.

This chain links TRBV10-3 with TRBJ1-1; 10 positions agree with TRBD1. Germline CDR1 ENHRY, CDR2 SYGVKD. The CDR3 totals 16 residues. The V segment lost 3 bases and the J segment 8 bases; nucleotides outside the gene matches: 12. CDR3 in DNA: TGTGCCATCAGTGATTCCTGGACAGGGGGGACCACGGAAGCTTTCTTT. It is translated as CAISDSWTGGTTEAFF.

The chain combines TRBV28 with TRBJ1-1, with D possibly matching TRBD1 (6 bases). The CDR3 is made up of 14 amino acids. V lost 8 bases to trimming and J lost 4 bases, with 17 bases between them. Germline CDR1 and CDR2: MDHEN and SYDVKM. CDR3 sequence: CASVFTQGITEAFF. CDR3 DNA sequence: TGTGCCAGCGTTTTTACTCAGGGGATCACTGAAGCTTTCTTT.

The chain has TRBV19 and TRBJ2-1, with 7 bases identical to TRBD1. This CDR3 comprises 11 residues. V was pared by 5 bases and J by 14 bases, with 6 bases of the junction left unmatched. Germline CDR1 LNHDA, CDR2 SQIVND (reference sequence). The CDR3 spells CASSDRARKFF. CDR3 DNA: TGTGCCAGTAGTGACAGGGCGCGGAAGTTCTTC.

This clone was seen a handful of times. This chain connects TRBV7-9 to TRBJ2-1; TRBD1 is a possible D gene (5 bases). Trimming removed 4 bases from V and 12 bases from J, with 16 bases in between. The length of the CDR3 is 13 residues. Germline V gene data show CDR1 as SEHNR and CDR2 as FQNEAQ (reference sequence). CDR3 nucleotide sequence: TGTGCCAGCAGCTCGTTGGGTGGGGCGACGCAGTTCTTC. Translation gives CASSSLGGATQFF. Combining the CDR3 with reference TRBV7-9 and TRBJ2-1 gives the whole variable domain DTGVSQNPRHKITKRGQNVTFRCDPISEHNRLYWYRQTLGQGPEFLTYFQNEAQLEKSRLLSDRFSAERPKGSFSTLEIQRTEQGDSAMYLCASSSLGGATQFFGPGTRLTVL.

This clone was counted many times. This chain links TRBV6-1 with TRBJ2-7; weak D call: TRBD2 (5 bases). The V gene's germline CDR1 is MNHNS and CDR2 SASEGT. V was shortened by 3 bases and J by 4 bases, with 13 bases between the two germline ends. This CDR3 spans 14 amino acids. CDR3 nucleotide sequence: TGTGCCAGCAGTGAGAGAGCGGTGGAGTACGAGCAGTACTTC. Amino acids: CASSERAVEYEQYF.

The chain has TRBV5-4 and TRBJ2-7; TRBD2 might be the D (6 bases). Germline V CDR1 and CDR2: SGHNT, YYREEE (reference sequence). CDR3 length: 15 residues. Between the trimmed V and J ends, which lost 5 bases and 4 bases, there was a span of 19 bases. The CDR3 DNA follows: TGTGCCAGCAGTGGGGGGAGTCTAGGGAGGTACGAGCAGTACTTC. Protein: CASSGGSLGRYEQYF.

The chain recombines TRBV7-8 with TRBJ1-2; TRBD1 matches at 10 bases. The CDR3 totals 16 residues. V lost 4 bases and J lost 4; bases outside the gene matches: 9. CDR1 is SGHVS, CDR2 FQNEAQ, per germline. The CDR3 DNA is TGTGCCAGCAGCTCCTACCAGACAGGGGGCATCTATGGCTACACCTTC. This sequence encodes CASSSYQTGGIYGYTF.

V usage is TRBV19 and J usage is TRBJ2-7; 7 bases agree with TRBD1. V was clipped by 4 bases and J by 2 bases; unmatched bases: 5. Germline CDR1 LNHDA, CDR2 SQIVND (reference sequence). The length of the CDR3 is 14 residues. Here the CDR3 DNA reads TGTGCCAGTAGTAAGGGGGACAGCACCTACGAGCAGTACTTC. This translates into CASSKGDSTYEQYF. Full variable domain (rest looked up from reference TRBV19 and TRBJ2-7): DGGITQSPKYLFRKEGQNVTLSCEQNLNHDAMYWYRQDPGQGLRLIYYSQIVNDFQKGDIAEGYSVSREKKESFPLTVTSAQKNPTAFYLCASSKGDSTYEQYFGPGTRLTVT.

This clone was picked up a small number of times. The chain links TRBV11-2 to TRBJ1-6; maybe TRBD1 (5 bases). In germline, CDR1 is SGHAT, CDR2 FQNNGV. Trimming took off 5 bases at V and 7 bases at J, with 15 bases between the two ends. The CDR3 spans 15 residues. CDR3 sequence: CASSLRGFPNSPLHF. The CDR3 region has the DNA TGTGCCAGCAGCCTAAGGGGTTTTCCGAATTCACCCCTCCACTTT. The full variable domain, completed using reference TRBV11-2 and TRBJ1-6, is EAGVAQSPRYKIIEKRQSVAFWCNPISGHATLYWYQQILGQGPKLLIQFQNNGVVDDSQLPKDRFSAERLKGVDSTLKIQPAKLEDSAVYLCASSLRGFPNSPLHFGNGTRLTVT.

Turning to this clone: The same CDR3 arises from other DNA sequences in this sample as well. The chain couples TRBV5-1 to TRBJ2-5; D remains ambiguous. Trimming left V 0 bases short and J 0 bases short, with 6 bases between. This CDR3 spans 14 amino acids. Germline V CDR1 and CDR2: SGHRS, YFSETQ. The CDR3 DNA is TGCGCCAGCAGCTTGGGGCAGAACCAAGAGACCCAGTACTTC. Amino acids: CASSLGQNQETQYF.

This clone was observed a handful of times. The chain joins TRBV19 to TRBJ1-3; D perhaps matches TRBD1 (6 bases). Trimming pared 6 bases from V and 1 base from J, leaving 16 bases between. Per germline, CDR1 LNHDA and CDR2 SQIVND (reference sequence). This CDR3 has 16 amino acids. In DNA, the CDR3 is TGTGCCAGTAGCCTGGACCCCGGGACATCTGGAAACACCATATATTTT. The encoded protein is CASSLDPGTSGNTIYF.

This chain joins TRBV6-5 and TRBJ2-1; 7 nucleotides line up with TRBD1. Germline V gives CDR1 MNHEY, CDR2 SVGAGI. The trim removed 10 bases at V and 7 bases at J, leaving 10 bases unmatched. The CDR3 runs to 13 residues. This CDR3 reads CATRQGLLNEQFF. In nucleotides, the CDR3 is TGTGCCACTAGACAGGGATTACTGAATGAGCAGTTCTTC.

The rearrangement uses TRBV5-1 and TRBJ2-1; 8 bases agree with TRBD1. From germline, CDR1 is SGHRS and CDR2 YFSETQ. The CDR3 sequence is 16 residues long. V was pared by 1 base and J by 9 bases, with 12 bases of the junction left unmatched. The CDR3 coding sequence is TGCGCCAGCAGCTTGTTGGGGGACAGGTCTGGAGGTGAGCAGTTCTTC. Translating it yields CASSLLGDRSGGEQFF.

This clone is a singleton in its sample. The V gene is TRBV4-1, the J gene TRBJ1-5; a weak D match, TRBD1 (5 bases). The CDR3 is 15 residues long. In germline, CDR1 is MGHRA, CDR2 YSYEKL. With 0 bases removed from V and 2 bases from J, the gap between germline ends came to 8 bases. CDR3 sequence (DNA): TGCGCCAGCAGCCAAGATCCGGGGGGCAATCAGCCCCAGCATTTT. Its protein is CASSQDPGGNQPQHF.

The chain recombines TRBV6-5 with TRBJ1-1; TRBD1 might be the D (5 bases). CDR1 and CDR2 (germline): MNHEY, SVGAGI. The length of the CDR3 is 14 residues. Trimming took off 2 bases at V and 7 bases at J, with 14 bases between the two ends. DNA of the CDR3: TGTGCCAGCAGTTACGGGGCAGGGCTGGATGAAGCTTTCTTT. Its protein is CASSYGAGLDEAFF.

CDR3 loop: CASSQERGTEAFF. Here the CDR3 DNA reads TGCGCCAGCAGCCAAGAAAGGGGCACTGAAGCTTTCTTT. This rearrangement joins TRBV4-3 to TRBJ1-1; TRBD1 is a possible D gene (5 bases). Germline CDR1 LGHNA, CDR2 YSLEER. V dropped 0 bases and J dropped 4 bases, with 6 bases sitting between them. The CDR3 is made up of 13 amino acids.

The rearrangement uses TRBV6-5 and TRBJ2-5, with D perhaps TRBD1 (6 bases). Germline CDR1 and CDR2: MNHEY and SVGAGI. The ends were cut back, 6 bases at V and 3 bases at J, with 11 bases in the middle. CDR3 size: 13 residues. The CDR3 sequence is CASRRTVEETQYF. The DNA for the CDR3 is TGTGCCAGCAGAAGGACAGTTGAAGAGACCCAGTACTTC.

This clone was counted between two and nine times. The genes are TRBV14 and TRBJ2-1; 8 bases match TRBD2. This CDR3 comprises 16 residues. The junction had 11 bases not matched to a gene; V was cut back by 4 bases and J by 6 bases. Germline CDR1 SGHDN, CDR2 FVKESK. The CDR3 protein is CASSLPFAGGPNEQFF. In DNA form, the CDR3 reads TGTGCCAGCAGCCTACCCTTCGCGGGAGGTCCCAATGAGCAGTTCTTC.